The rows below give T cell receptor beta chains drawn from one sample of a study of CD8+ T cells in alopecia areata. Measured with immunoSEQ multiplex PCR; TCRdb has only the in-frame clones, and not every one. The sample lists about 280,000 clones; 55% to 75% were seen once. The source was CD4+ T cells sorted from blood, collected at week 24, from a patient treated with tofacitinib. Receptors originate from a human donor with alopecia areata. Each CDR3 is given with its conserved first and last residue. A D gene is named only where the DNA matches it firmly. Clone size is shown for a subset of rows, as once, few, many or a class of expanded clone.

TRBV5-1	-	-	TRBJ1-1	CASSLSTVSNTEAFF	TGCGCCAGCAGCTTGTCGACAGTGTCGAACACTGAAGCTTTCTTT
TRBV2	TRBD2	few	TRBJ2-1	CASSDGLAGTEQFF	TGTGCCAGCAGTGATGGACTAGCGGGGACCGAGCAGTTCTTC
TRBV29-1	TRBD1	-	TRBJ2-3	CSVPTGWGATDTQYF	TGCAGCGTTCCGACAGGGTGGGGAGCCACAGATACGCAGTATTTT
TRBV10-3	-	-	TRBJ1-2	CAISEAEGNYGYTF	TGTGCCATCAGTGAGGCGGAGGGGAACTATGGCTACACCTTC
TRBV10-3	TRBD2	-	TRBJ2-3	CAISEKREGSDTQYF	TGTGCCATCAGTGAGAAGCGGGAGGGATCCGATACGCAGTATTTT
TRBV7-2	TRBD1	-	TRBJ2-7	CASSRGTVSYEQYF	TGTGCCAGCAGCAGAGGGACAGTCTCCTACGAGCAGTACTTC
TRBV2	-	-	TRBJ1-5	CASSDNSDQPQHF	TGTGCCAGCAGTGACAACAGCGATCAGCCCCAGCATTTT
TRBV29-1	TRBD1	-	TRBJ2-5	CSAGTGQKTQYF	TGCAGCGCCGGGACAGGACAAAAGACCCAGTACTTC
TRBV11-2	TRBD2	-	TRBJ2-5	CASSTRGTSGETQYF	TGTGCCAGCAGCACTAGAGGGACTAGCGGAGAGACCCAGTACTTC
TRBV4-1	-	-	TRBJ2-5	CASSQLGETQYF	TGCGCCAGCAGCCAATTAGGAGAGACCCAGTACTTC
TRBV30	TRBD2	-	TRBJ2-1	CAWSRSGADQFF	TGTGCCTGGAGTCGTAGCGGGGCAGATCAGTTCTTC
TRBV5-1	-	few	TRBJ2-7	CASSPYRQSEQYF	TGCGCCAGCAGCCCGTATCGACAATCCGAGCAGTACTTC
TRBV2	-	-	TRBJ2-2	CASSLRQLNTGELFF	TGTGCCAGCAGTTTGAGGCAGCTGAACACCGGGGAGCTGTTTTTT
TRBV10-3	-	-	TRBJ2-6	CAVGSGANVLTF	TGTGCCGTGGGCTCTGGGGCCAACGTCCTGACTTTC
TRBV7-2	-	-	TRBJ2-5	CASSQSVERETQYF	TGTGCCAGCAGCCAATCAGTGGAGAGAGAGACCCAGTACTTC
TRBV29-1	-	few	TRBJ2-7	CSVVLRVSYEQYF	TGCAGCGTTGTCCTCAGGGTCTCCTACGAGCAGTACTTC
TRBV19	TRBD2	-	TRBJ2-2	CASSMKRAGGTGELFF	TGTGCCAGTAGTATGAAGAGAGCGGGGGGCACCGGGGAGCTGTTTTTT
TRBV14	-	few	TRBJ2-4	CASSQDRRQENIQYF	TGTGCCAGCAGCCAAGACCGGCGACAGGAAAACATTCAGTACTTC
TRBV5-1	-	-	TRBJ2-7	CASSPRDRSSYEQYF	TGCGCCAGCAGCCCGAGGGACCGGAGCTCCTACGAGCAGTACTTC
TRBV30	-	-	TRBJ2-7	CAWSVLGPQVYEQYF	TGTGCCTGGAGTGTACTGGGCCCTCAAGTCTACGAGCAGTACTTC
TRBV29-1	TRBD1	few	TRBJ1-2	CSVVPDRGHGYTF	TGCAGCGTTGTCCCCGACAGGGGGCATGGCTACACCTTC
TRBV29-1	-	-	TRBJ2-3	CSVDVTGGSTDTQYF	TGCAGCGTTGACGTCACGGGCGGTAGCACAGATACGCAGTATTTT
TRBV9	TRBD1	-	TRBJ2-3	CASSVVTGGTDTQYF	TGTGCCAGCAGCGTAGTGACAGGGGGTACAGATACGCAGTATTTT
TRBV6-5	TRBD1	many	TRBJ1-3	CASKGQGNSGNTIYF	TGTGCCAGCAAAGGACAGGGTAACTCTGGAAACACCATATATTTT
TRBV6-6	TRBD1	-	TRBJ1-2	CASSPRGLGYGYTF	TGTGCCAGCAGTCCCAGGGGGCTAGGCTATGGCTACACCTTC
TRBV27	-	-	TRBJ2-2	CASSLPIGELFF	TGTGCCAGCAGTTTACCAATCGGGGAGCTGTTTTTT
TRBV9	TRBD1	-	TRBJ1-1	CASSPAPGGGEAFF	TGTGCCAGCAGCCCCGCGCCAGGGGGCGGTGAAGCTTTCTTT
TRBV7-9	TRBD1	-	TRBJ2-7	CASSSRTGGAGYEQYF	TGTGCCAGCAGCTCGCGGACAGGGGGCGCGGGCTACGAGCAGTACTTC
TRBV25-1	-	-	TRBJ2-7	CASSETGNLYEQYF	TGTGCCAGCAGTGAAACAGGCAACCTCTACGAGCAGTACTTC
TRBV30	-	-	TRBJ2-2	CAWSAVGTGELFF	TGTGCCTGGAGTGCGGTCGGAACCGGGGAGCTGTTTTTT
TRBV7-2	-	-	TRBJ2-5	CASSLAGGETQYF	TGTGCCAGCAGCTTAGCCGGGGGAGAGACCCAGTACTTC
TRBV2	TRBD1	-	TRBJ1-2	CATGTGILDYGYTF	TGTGCCACCGGGACAGGGATACTTGACTATGGCTACACCTTC
TRBV6-6	TRBD1	-	TRBJ1-5	CASSSTGADQPQHF	TGTGCCAGCAGTTCCACAGGGGCCGATCAGCCCCAGCATTTT
TRBV15	-	-	TRBJ2-4	CATSVAENIQYF	TGTGCCACCAGCGTTGCAGAAAACATTCAGTACTTC
TRBV5-1	TRBD2	-	TRBJ2-5	CASSLNLADQETQYF	TGCGCCAGCAGCTTGAATCTAGCGGATCAAGAGACCCAGTACTTC
TRBV29-1	-	-	TRBJ1-2	CSVSEQGDSNYGYTF	TGCAGCGTTAGTGAACAGGGCGATTCTAACTATGGCTACACCTTC
TRBV6-5	TRBD1	-	TRBJ1-1	CASRGAGGYTEAFF	TGTGCCAGCAGAGGGGCAGGGGGTTATACTGAAGCTTTCTTT
TRBV2	-	few	TRBJ2-3	CASLTPGRLRDTQYF	TGTGCCAGCCTAACTCCGGGACGACTGAGAGATACGCAGTATTTT
TRBV2	-	-	TRBJ2-4	CASSEGTIAKNIQYF	TGTGCCAGCAGTGAGGGAACTATAGCCAAAAACATTCAGTACTTC
TRBV7-2	-	-	TRBJ2-7	CASSSRDLGEQYF	TGTGCCAGCAGTAGCCGGGATCTAGGGGAGCAGTACTTC
TRBV29-1	TRBD1	once	TRBJ2-7	CSSGGETGVPPYEQYF	TGCAGCTCTGGAGGAGAAACAGGGGTTCCCCCCTACGAGCAGTACTTC
TRBV4-1	TRBD2	few	TRBJ2-3	CASSQVRAGGHGSTDTQYF	TGCGCCAGCAGCCAAGTTCGTGCGGGGGGGCACGGGAGCACAGATACGCAGTATTTT
TRBV18	TRBD1	-	TRBJ1-1	CASSLLPGQVEAFF	TGTGCCAGCTCATTATTACCGGGACAGGTTGAAGCTTTCTTT
TRBV6-5	-	-	TRBJ1-2	CASTRGQAGGYGYTF	TGTGCCAGCACCCGGGGGCAGGCCGGTGGGTATGGCTACACCTTC
TRBV29-1	-	-	TRBJ1-2	CSVEEGAGGYGYTF	TGCAGCGTTGAAGAAGGGGCGGGTGGCTATGGCTACACCTTC
TRBV4-2	-	few	TRBJ1-2	CASSQETLKMAGSGYTF	TGTGCCAGCAGCCAAGAGACCCTCAAGATGGCAGGGTCAGGCTACACCTTC
TRBV20-1	-	-	TRBJ1-1	CSARVGTEAFF	TGCAGTGCTAGGGTCGGCACTGAAGCTTTCTTT
TRBV7-9	TRBD1	few	TRBJ1-2	CASSPGTERTGYTF	TGTGCCAGCAGCCCCGGGACAGAAAGGACTGGCTACACCTTC
TRBV5-4	-	-	TRBJ2-1	CASSSADEQFF	TGTGCCAGCTCGTCCGCGGATGAGCAGTTCTTC
TRBV5-1	-	-	TRBJ2-3	CASSLDGGSDTQYF	TGCGCCAGCAGCTTGGATGGGGGATCAGATACGCAGTATTTT
TRBV5-1	TRBD1	few	TRBJ2-3	CASSTQGAGTDTQYF	TGCGCCAGCAGCACACAGGGGGCCGGCACAGATACGCAGTATTTT
TRBV28	TRBD1	-	TRBJ2-1	CASSAPGQPYNEQFF	TGTGCCAGCAGCGCTCCGGGACAGCCCTACAATGAGCAGTTCTTC